The 2 T cell receptor beta chains listed next were all sequenced from one sample in a study of cytomegalovirus exposure and HLA in healthy donors. Method: immunoSEQ multiplex PCR; TCRdb's copy keeps in-frame clones and lacks some. This sample has some 180,000 clones, with around 86% found just once. The specimen was PBMCs. These receptors were taken from a man between 25 and 39 years old in good health and CMV-seropositive.

The chain recombines TRBV7-6 with TRBJ1-1; D may be TRBD1 (5 bases). CDR1 and CDR2 from the germline V gene are SGHVS and FNYEAQ. V was clipped by 4 bases and J by 7 bases, with 19 bases between them. The CDR3 length is 15 residues. In DNA, the CDR3 is TGTGCCAGCAGCTACGCAGGGCCCGGGGGGAGTGAAGCTTTCTTT. Protein: CASSYAGPGGSEAFF. The whole variable domain, filled in from reference TRBV7-6 and TRBJ1-1, reads GAGVSQSPRYKVTKRGQDVALRCDPISGHVSLYWYRQALGQGPEFLTYFNYEAQQDKSGLPNDRFSAERPEGSISTLTIQRTEQRDSAMYRCASSYAGPGGSEAFFGQGTRLTVV.

The rearrangement links TRBV5-1 to TRBJ1-1; D unresolved. CDR1 SGHRS and CDR2 YFSETQ come from the germline V gene. This CDR3 is built from 15 residues. V lost 4 bases to trimming and J lost 0 bases, with 13 bases between them. In DNA, the CDR3 is TGCGCCAGCAGCCCCCAGGACCTTCTGAACACTGAAGCTTTCTTT. Encoded protein: CASSPQDLLNTEAFF.